This entry lists 18 T cell receptor beta chains sequenced from one sample in a study of shared clonotypes between healthy human individuals (dated by TCRdb to 2018 to 2020). The library was produced with the immunoSEQ multiplex PCR assay. Not all clones reach the TCRdb copy of this immuneACCESS table, which keeps in-frame sequences only. Checked studies attribute under half of the gap to unresolved V genes and leave the rest unexplained. This sample is represented by 2 million to 2.5 million clones; about 94% of them were singletons. The leading ten clones occupy approximately 0.13% of the sample. The sample taken for sequencing was naive CD4+ T cells sorted from blood. Explained via the paper, the cell subset or site label denotes: CD45RA+ positively selected. All receptors derive from a man between 18 and 35 years old in good health.

V gene TRBV11-3 combines with J gene TRBJ2-7; TRBD2 matches 11 bases. V shed 7 bases, J shed 5 bases, and the junction held 10 bases outside the gene matches. CDR1 is SGHNT, CDR2 YENEEA, per germline. This CDR3 contains 15 residues. The CDR3 DNA is TGTGCCAGCACCTTCACCGATAGCGGGAGGGACGAGCAGTACTTC. Protein product: CASTFTDSGRDEQYF.

The J gene is TRBJ2-1, the V gene TRBV11-2; TRBD1 or TRBD2 may be the D gene (5 bases each). Deletions cut 0 bases from V and 12 bases from J, with 15 bases between. This CDR3 contains 14 residues. Germline assignment: CDR1 SGHAT and CDR2 FQNNGV. The CDR3 spells CASSLDLGPSGQFF. The CDR3 region has the DNA TGTGCCAGCAGCTTAGATCTGGGACCCTCGGGGCAGTTCTTC.

The chain carries TRBV11-2 and TRBJ1-5; weak D call: TRBD1 (6 bases). Trimming took off 5 bases at V and 4 bases at J, with 12 bases between the two ends. The CDR3 has 14 residues. Looked up from germline, CDR1 is SGHAT and CDR2 is FQNNGV. The CDR3 is CASSQQGFNQPQHF. The CDR3 DNA follows: TGTGCCAGCAGCCAACAGGGTTTTAATCAGCCCCAGCATTTT.

The chain combines TRBV5-6 with TRBJ2-5, with D uncertain. The CDR3 loop spans 12 amino acids. V lost 2 bases, J lost 5 bases, and 7 bases lay in between. CDR1 and CDR2 from the germline V gene are SGHDT and YYEEEE. CDR3 coding DNA: TGTGCCAGCAGCTTTTTGTCGGAGACCCAGTACTTC. This encodes CASSFLSETQYF.

As for this clone: Distinct nucleotide sequences in the sample also encode this CDR3. The rearrangement uses TRBV5-8 and TRBJ1-2; no definite D call. The CDR3 has 14 residues. Germline values: CDR1 SGHTS, CDR2 YDEGEE. The germline V and J ends were trimmed by 0 bases and 2 bases, with 8 bases remaining between them. CDR3 sequence: CASSLGTENYGYTF. The CDR3, as DNA: TGTGCCAGCAGCTTGGGGACCGAAAACTATGGCTACACCTTC.

V gene TRBV30 combines with J gene TRBJ1-1; D is uncertain. The length of the CDR3 is 13 residues. V lost 2 bases, J lost 1 base, and 8 bases lay in between. Germline CDR1 is GTSNPN and CDR2 is SVGIG (reference sequence). The CDR3 nucleotides read TGTGCCTGGAGTCCTGGACGGAACACTGAAGCTTTCTTT. It encodes CAWSPGRNTEAFF.

This chain connects TRBV30 to TRBJ2-1, with 9 bases that match TRBD1. Germline CDR1 and CDR2: GTSNPN and SVGIG (reference sequence). CDR3 length: 15 residues. The V segment lost 3 bases and the J segment 8 bases; nucleotides outside the gene matches: 11. CDR3 in DNA: TGTGCCTGGAGAATCCGGGACAGGGATGGGTATGAGCAGTTCTTC. Translating it yields CAWRIRDRDGYEQFF.

This sequence joins TRBV10-1 and TRBJ2-2, with D maybe TRBD1 (6 bases). Trimming took off 4 bases at V and 4 bases at J, with 13 bases between the two ends. The CDR3 runs to 15 residues. Germline V gives CDR1 WNHNN, CDR2 SYGVQD (reference sequence). As DNA, the CDR3 is TGCGCCAGCAGTGGTCCAGGGGAAGGCACCGGGGAGCTGTTTTTT. Amino acids: CASSGPGEGTGELFF.

For this clone: At the DNA level, this CDR3 is encoded by other sequences in the same sample as well. The rearrangement links TRBV10-3 to TRBJ2-1; tentatively, D is TRBD2 (5 bases). This CDR3 has 12 amino acids. CDR1 and CDR2 (germline): ENHRY, SYGVKD. Trimming took 3 bases from V and 7 from J, leaving 7 bases between them. In DNA form, the CDR3 reads TGTGCCATCAGTGAAGGCGGGAATGAGCAGTTCTTC. Its translation is CAISEGGNEQFF.

The J gene is TRBJ2-5, the V gene TRBV10-3; TRBD2 matches 8 bases. The CDR3 covers 14 residues. Germline assignment: CDR1 ENHRY and CDR2 SYGVKD. The J segment lost 4 bases and the V segment lost 3 bases, leaving 4 bases of the junction unmatched. CDR3 region: CAISDGTSGETQYF. The CDR3 coding sequence is TGTGCCATCAGTGATGGAACTAGCGGAGAGACCCAGTACTTC.

J is TRBJ2-2 and V is TRBV7-2; 8 bases map to TRBD2. The CDR3 spans 15 residues. V lost 4 bases to trimming and J lost 7 bases; unmatched junction nucleotides: 8. Germline CDR1 is SGHTA and CDR2 is FQGNSA. As DNA, the CDR3 is TGTGCCAGCAGCTCAGGCGGGGCGGGAGGCGGGGAGCTGTTTTTT. It encodes CASSSGGAGGGELFF. The variable domain in full, completed from reference TRBV7-2 and TRBJ2-2, reads GAGVSQSPSNKVTEKGKDVELRCDPISGHTALYWYRQSLGQGLEFLIYFQGNSAPDKSGLPSDRFSAERTGGSVSTLTIQRTQQEDSAVYLCASSSGGAGGGELFFGEGSRLTVL.

This clone was observed once. The chain has TRBV7-3 and TRBJ1-3; D call uncertain. Germline V gene lookup returns CDR1 SGHTA and CDR2 FQGTGA. The CDR3 consists of 15 residues. The V and J ends lost 5 bases and 3 bases respectively, with 14 bases between them. Here the CDR3 reads CASSRGGLGGNTIYF. In DNA form, the CDR3 reads TGTGCCAGCAGCCGAGGAGGACTGGGTGGAAACACCATATATTTT.

CDR3: CASRNNDYSNQPQHF. The CDR3, as DNA: TGTGCCAGCCGGAACAACGATTATAGCAATCAGCCCCAGCATTTT. This rearrangement joins TRBV2 to TRBJ1-5; D not certain. Trimming stripped 8 bases from V and 0 bases from J, with 14 bases between. Germline V CDR1 and CDR2: SNHLY, FYNNEI. This CDR3 comprises 15 residues.

CDR3 in DNA: TGTGCCAGCTCCCAGACGGTGAACACTGAAGCTTTCTTT. Amino acid sequence: CASSQTVNTEAFF. The chain carries TRBV18 and TRBJ1-1; unclear D gene. V lost 6 bases and J lost 0, with 8 bases in between. CDR3 size: 13 residues. Germline loops: CDR1 KGHSH, CDR2 LQKENI.

In its sample, this clone was seen once. Distinct nucleotide sequences in the sample also encode this CDR3. The chain combines TRBV5-1 with TRBJ2-3, with TRBD2 matching over 7 bases. The CDR3 loop spans 14 amino acids. The junction had 4 bases not matched to a gene; V was cut back by 0 bases and J by 6 bases. Germline CDR1 reads SGHRS; CDR2 reads YFSETQ. The CDR3: CASSLGLAGDTQYF. The CDR3 DNA is TGCGCCAGCAGCTTGGGACTAGCAGGTGATACGCAGTATTTT.

This clone was seen only a few times. The same CDR3 is also encoded by other DNA sequences in this sample. The chain recombines TRBV6-6 with TRBJ1-5; D unclear. There are 12 residues in the CDR3. The germline V gene has CDR1 MNHNY and CDR2 SVGAGI (reference sequence). V was pared by 7 bases and J by 5 bases, with 9 bases between. The DNA for the CDR3 is TGTGCCAGCAACGATTTTTATCAGCCCCAGCATTTT. It encodes CASNDFYQPQHF.

Here the CDR3 DNA reads TGTGCCAGCAGCAGAGGGACAGGGGAGGTATGCACTGAAGCTTTCTTT. This sequence encodes CASSRGTGEVCTEAFF. V is TRBV21-1 and J is TRBJ1-1; the table assigns TRBD1, which was not confirmed against the DNA. TRBV21-1 is recorded as a pseudogene. This CDR3 has 16 residues.

In nucleotides, the CDR3 is TGTGCCAGCAGCCAAGGAGAGGTAGGCTATGGCTACACCTTC. Translation gives CASSQGEVGYGYTF. The genes are TRBV4-2 and TRBJ1-2; D uncertain. Germline V gene data show CDR1 as LGHNA and CDR2 as YNFKEQ. The V end was cut by 1 base, the J end by 4 bases, with 10 bases between. The CDR3 has 14 amino acids.